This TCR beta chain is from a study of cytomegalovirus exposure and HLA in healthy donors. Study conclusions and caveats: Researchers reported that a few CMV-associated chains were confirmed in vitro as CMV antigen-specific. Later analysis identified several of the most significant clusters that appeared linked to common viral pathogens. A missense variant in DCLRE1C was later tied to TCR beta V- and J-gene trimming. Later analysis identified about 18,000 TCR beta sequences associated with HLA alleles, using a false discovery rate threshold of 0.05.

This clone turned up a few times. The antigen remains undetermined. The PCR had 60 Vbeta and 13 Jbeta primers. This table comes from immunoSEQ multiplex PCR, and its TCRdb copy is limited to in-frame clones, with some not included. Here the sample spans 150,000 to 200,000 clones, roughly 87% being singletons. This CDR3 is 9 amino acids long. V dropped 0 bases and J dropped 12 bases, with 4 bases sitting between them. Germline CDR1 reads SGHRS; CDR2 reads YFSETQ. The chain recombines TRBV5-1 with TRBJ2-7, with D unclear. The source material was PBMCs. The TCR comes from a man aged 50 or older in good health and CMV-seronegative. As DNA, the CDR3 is TGCGCCAGCAGCTTGGCCGTGTACTTC. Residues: CASSLAVYF.